This T cell receptor (beta chain) was sequenced for a study of T cells after yellow fever vaccination. Study overall: It was SMART-Seq v4 Ultra Low Input that prepared the fractions with low cell numbers. Regarding the study as a whole: Boosting was followed by the reappearance of most primary-vaccination clones (about 96% CD4, more than 70% CD8). A limited proportion of clonotypes was detected within both the CD4 and CD8 compartments.

In this sample, this clonotype turned up a few times. Antigen specificity is unknown. Researchers made TCR cDNA using 5'RACE template switching, and this step added a universal primer site and UMIs. TCRdb analysed the 5' RACE reads with MiXCR anew, one entry per CDR3 protein. The sample carries about 300,000 distinct CDR3 sequences, around 6.8% recorded once. The germline V and J ends were trimmed by 0 bases and 4 bases, with 9 bases remaining between them. Per germline, CDR1 LNHNV and CDR2 YYDKDF (reference sequence). The CDR3 is 15 amino acids. The source was PBMCs, collected approximately 40 days after the first yellow fever vaccination. This clonotype was obtained from a man aged 18 to 29 who received the YFV17D yellow fever vaccine. The chain employs TRBV15 and TRBJ2-2; unclear D gene. CDR3 bases: TGTGCCACCAGCAGAGATCTTTCGGGCACCGGGGAGCTGTTTTTT. Its translation: CATSRDLSGTGELFF.